This record concerns one T cell receptor (beta chain) sequence. What it binds is not known. This sample is drawn from a study of T cells after yellow fever vaccination. Broader study findings: Researchers cautioned that FACS-sorted repertoires could harbor abundant clonotypes contaminating from the bulk population.

The germline CDR1 and CDR2 sequences are MNHEY and SVGEGT. The CDR3 covers 12 residues. Trimming stripped 6 bases from V and 5 bases from J, with 10 bases between. MiXCR, run by TCRdb on the 5' RACE reads, gives a single entry per CDR3 protein. The sample contains more than 95,000 distinct CDR3 sequences, nearly 15% of which appear only once. The rearrangement joins TRBV6-2 or TRBV6-3 to TRBJ1-1, with D possibly being TRBD1 (5 bases). The source of this sequence is a man between 18 and 29 years old who received the YFV17D yellow fever vaccine. This specimen was CD8+ T cells sorted from PBMCs, taken 5 days after the yellow fever booster vaccination. CDR3 nucleotides: TGTGCCAGCAGGGGGGTTCGGACTGAAGCTTTCTTT. It is translated as CASRGVRTEAFF.